The 30 T cell receptor beta chains presented below share a single source sample, sequenced in a study of cytomegalovirus exposure and HLA in healthy donors. Primers included in the PCR were 60 Vbeta and 13 Jbeta primers. Method: immunoSEQ multiplex PCR; TCRdb's copy keeps in-frame clones and lacks some. Of tens of thousands of clones in the sample, 80% were seen once. Material: PBMCs. The receptor set was obtained from a male donor in good health and CMV-seronegative.

The rearrangement uses TRBV10-3 and TRBJ2-2; 16 nucleotides line up with TRBD2. CDR3 length equals 18 residues. Looked up from germline, CDR1 is ENHRY and CDR2 is SYGVKD. V trimming: 6 bases; J trimming: 3 bases; junction bases outside the gene matches: 7. The CDR3, as DNA: TGTGCCATCAGCGGGACTAGCGGGGGGGCCCACGACACCGGGGAGCTGTTTTTT. Translating gives CAISGTSGGAHDTGELFF.

V usage is TRBV11-2 and J usage is TRBJ2-5, with TRBD2 matching 12 bases. The length of the CDR3 is 18 residues. CDR1 and CDR2 from the germline V gene are SGHAT and FQNNGV. V was clipped by 5 bases and J by 8 bases; unmatched bases: 18. The CDR3: CASSPLNTSGGTKRTQYF. In DNA form, the CDR3 reads TGTGCCAGCAGCCCCCTTAATACTAGCGGGGGGACCAAGAGAACCCAGTACTTC.

V usage is TRBV4-1 and J usage is TRBJ1-2, with D maybe TRBD1 (6 bases). The CDR3 is made up of 15 amino acids. V lost 5 bases, J lost 4 bases, and 17 bases lay in between. CDR1 and CDR2 (germline): MGHRA, YSYEKL. The CDR3 loop reads CASSWEGGRGYGYTF. The CDR3 bases are TGCGCCAGCAGCTGGGAGGGGGGACGCGGCTATGGCTACACCTTC.

The chain is built from TRBV5-1 and TRBJ1-2; TRBD1 is a possible D gene (6 bases). The V gene's germline CDR1 is SGHRS and CDR2 YFSETQ. The CDR3 loop spans 14 amino acids. Trimming took off 0 bases at V and 3 bases at J, with 9 bases between the two ends. The CDR3 loop is CASSLVGADYGYTF. CDR3 bases: TGCGCCAGCAGCTTGGTGGGGGCTGACTATGGCTACACCTTC.

The chain is built from TRBV19 and TRBJ2-2; 9 bases fit TRBD2. This CDR3 has 16 amino acids. CDR1 is LNHDA and CDR2 is SQIVND in the germline V gene (reference sequence). V lost 6 bases, J lost 0 bases, and 5 bases stayed unmatched. The CDR3 sequence is CASRRSGGSNTGELFF. The CDR3 nucleotides are TGTGCCAGTAGACGCAGCGGGGGGTCGAACACCGGGGAGCTGTTTTTT.

The J gene is TRBJ2-7, the V gene TRBV19, with D perhaps matching TRBD2 (6 bases). The CDR3 consists of 12 residues. Germline loops: CDR1 LNHDA, CDR2 SQIVND (reference sequence). Deletions cut 8 bases from V and 6 bases from J, with 14 bases between. This CDR3 reads CASGTEGPEQYF. Written as DNA, the CDR3 is TGTGCCAGTGGGACGGAGGGGCCCGAGCAGTACTTC.

This clone was seen a handful of times. The V call is TRBV19, the J call TRBJ2-1, with 10 bases fitting TRBD2. This CDR3 has 16 residues. The V gene's germline CDR1 is LNHDA and CDR2 SQIVND (reference sequence). Trimming cost V 4 bases and J 0 bases; bases outside gene matches: 3. The CDR3 is CASSRLAGGSYNEQFF. Written as DNA, the CDR3 is TGTGCCAGTAGTAGGTTAGCGGGGGGCTCCTACAATGAGCAGTTCTTC.

The chain couples TRBV19 to TRBJ1-2, with 8 bases lining up with TRBD1. V shed 4 bases and J 9 bases; nucleotides not matched to a gene: 16. Germline CDR1 LNHDA, CDR2 SQIVND (reference sequence). The CDR3 loop spans 16 amino acids. CDR3 in DNA: TGTGCCAGTAGTACTGAATCCCTGGACAGGGAGCATAGCTACACCTTC. Protein: CASSTESLDREHSYTF. Complete variable domain (other parts from reference TRBV19 and TRBJ1-2): DGGITQSPKYLFRKEGQNVTLSCEQNLNHDAMYWYRQDPGQGLRLIYYSQIVNDFQKGDIAEGYSVSREKKESFPLTVTSAQKNPTAFYLCASSTESLDREHSYTFGSGTRLTVV.

This chain links TRBV6-1 with TRBJ2-3; a weak D match, TRBD2 (6 bases). V lost 7 bases and J lost 0, with 14 bases in between. The CDR3 sequence is 15 residues long. Germline V lookup: CDR1 MNHNS, CDR2 SASEGT. CDR3 protein: CASTPGTSSTDTQYF. The CDR3 DNA sequence: TGTGCCAGCACCCCCGGGACTTCGAGCACAGATACGCAGTATTTT.

The chain couples TRBV10-3 to TRBJ2-5; D not resolved. The germline CDR1 and CDR2 sequences are ENHRY and SYGVKD. V lost 2 bases and J 5 bases, leaving 9 bases between the germline ends. This CDR3 has 13 residues. CDR3 sequence: CAISESSSETQYF. In nucleotides, the CDR3 is TGTGCCATCAGTGAGAGTAGCTCGGAGACCCAGTACTTC.

V gene TRBV7-8 combines with J gene TRBJ2-7, with 8 bases matching TRBD2. CDR3 length: 15 residues. The germline gives CDR1 SGHVS, CDR2 FQNEAQ. V lost 4 bases and J lost 7; bases outside the gene matches: 12. The CDR3, as DNA: TGTGCCAGCAGCTCCCCGGGACTAGAGGTATGGGAGCAGTACTTC. Its translation is CASSSPGLEVWEQYF. Based on the CDR3 plus reference TRBV7-8 and TRBJ2-7, the full variable domain is GAGVSQSPRYKVAKRGQDVALRCDPISGHVSLFWYQQALGQGPEFLTYFQNEAQLDKSGLPSDRFFAERPEGSVSTLKIQRTQQEDSAVYLCASSSPGLEVWEQYFGPGTRLTVT.

The V gene is TRBV9, the J gene TRBJ1-1; 9 bases map to TRBD1. CDR3 length: 15 residues. Germline V gene data show CDR1 as SGDLS and CDR2 as YYNGEE. Trimming at V came to 2 bases and at J to 3 bases, leaving 5 bases not matched to a gene. CDR3: CASSVGDRVDTEAFF. The CDR3 DNA reads TGTGCCAGCAGCGTCGGGGACAGGGTCGACACTGAAGCTTTCTTT.

The chain has TRBV5-1 and TRBJ1-3; 7 nucleotides align to TRBD1. Germline lookup yields CDR1 SGHRS and CDR2 YFSETQ. With 2 bases clipped from V and 0 bases from J, the junction kept 5 bases outside the gene matches. The CDR3 contains 16 residues. Here the CDR3 reads CASSFGTARSGNTIYF. CDR3 coding DNA: TGCGCCAGCAGCTTCGGGACAGCCCGCTCTGGAAACACCATATATTTT.

V and J are TRBV6-5 and TRBJ2-1; 9 positions match TRBD2. From germline, CDR1 is MNHEY and CDR2 SVGAGI. The trim removed 4 bases at V and 4 bases at J, leaving 8 bases unmatched. The CDR3 totals 16 residues. The CDR3 sequence: CASSSAAGGTYNEQFF. CDR3 sequence (DNA): TGTGCCAGCAGTTCCGCCGCGGGGGGGACGTACAATGAGCAGTTCTTC.

The chain links TRBV30 to TRBJ1-2; D ambiguous. Germline loops: CDR1 GTSNPN, CDR2 SVGIG (reference sequence). V dropped 2 bases and J dropped 0 bases, with 7 bases sitting between them. The CDR3 totals 13 residues. CDR3 in amino acids: CAWSPGANYGYTF. CDR3 DNA: TGTGCCTGGAGTCCGGGAGCTAACTATGGCTACACCTTC.

The rearrangement uses TRBV7-2 and TRBJ2-1; a weak D match, TRBD1 (6 bases). The germline V and J ends were trimmed by 0 bases and 7 bases, with 13 bases remaining between them. CDR3 length: 15 amino acids. CDR1 is SGHTA and CDR2 is FQGNSA in the germline V gene. CDR3 sequence (DNA): TGTGCCAGCAGCTTAGCGCCCACAGGGCCGAATGAGCAGTTCTTC. It is translated as CASSLAPTGPNEQFF.

The gene calls are TRBV7-3 and TRBJ2-2, with 10 bases identical to TRBD2. This CDR3 region has 15 residues. The V gene end was trimmed by 10 bases and the J gene end by 2 bases; junction bases not matched to a gene: 7. The V gene's germline CDR1 is SGHTA and CDR2 FQGTGA. CDR3 coding DNA: TGTGCCACTAAAGCGGGGGGGACAAACACCGGGGAGCTGTTTTTT. Residues: CATKAGGTNTGELFF.

The chain is built from TRBV7-2 and TRBJ1-5, with 9 bases aligning to TRBD1. Germline V gives CDR1 SGHTA, CDR2 FQGNSA. After removal of 2 bases from V and 1 base from J, the junction contained 6 bases not matched to a gene. CDR3 size: 17 residues. The DNA for the CDR3 is TGTGCCAGCAGCTTATCCACAGGGGGCTTAAGCAATCAGCCCCAGCATTTT. This translates into CASSLSTGGLSNQPQHF.

The chain is built from TRBV7-7 and TRBJ2-5; D unclear. The CDR3 sequence is 13 residues long. Trimming took 2 bases from V and 2 from J, leaving 6 bases between them. CDR1 is SSHAT and CDR2 is FNYEAQ in the germline V gene (reference sequence). The CDR3: CASSLHTQETQYF. The CDR3 nucleotides are TGTGCCAGCAGCTTACACACGCAAGAGACCCAGTACTTC. Together with reference TRBV7-7 and TRBJ2-5, the CDR3 gives the full variable domain: GAGVSQSPRYKVTKRGQDVTLRCDPISSHATLYWYQQALGQGPEFLTYFNYEAQPDKSGLPSDRFSAERPEGSISTLTIQRTEQRDSAMYRCASSLHTQETQYFGPGTRLLVL.

The V gene is TRBV4-2, the J gene TRBJ1-2, with D unclear. V was clipped by 0 bases and J by 3 bases, with 11 bases between them. There are 15 residues in the CDR3. Germline V gene lookup returns CDR1 LGHNA and CDR2 YNFKEQ. The CDR3, as DNA: TGTGCCAGCAGCCAAGATCCTAGCAGCTACTATGGCTACACCTTC. Protein product: CASSQDPSSYYGYTF.

The chain has TRBV5-6 and TRBJ1-6; the D is unclear. Germline CDR1 and CDR2: SGHDT and YYEEEE. This CDR3 contains 14 residues. With 2 bases removed from V and 10 bases from J, the gap between germline ends came to 13 bases. CDR3 DNA: TGTGCCAGCAGCTTCGAGTACGGCGGCTCACCCCTCCACTTT. This translates into CASSFEYGGSPLHF.

This clone was recorded once. The chain combines TRBV4-2 with TRBJ2-3, with 7 bases aligning to TRBD2. Germline CDR1 reads LGHNA; CDR2 reads YNFKEQ. There are 16 residues in the CDR3. Germline trimming cut 1 base from V and 1 base from J; bases unmatched to any gene: 5. The CDR3 reads CASSQAGGMGTDTQYF. CDR3 in DNA: TGTGCCAGCAGCCAAGCCGGGGGGATGGGCACAGATACGCAGTATTTT.

The chain carries TRBV30 and TRBJ2-6, with TRBD2 matching over 7 bases. Trimming took 4 bases from V and 4 from J; bases not matched to a gene: 4. From germline, CDR1 is GTSNPN and CDR2 SVGIG (reference sequence). The CDR3 is 14 residues long. In nucleotides, the CDR3 is TGTGCCTGGACGGGGGGTGGGGGGGCCAACGTCCTGACTTTC. It codes for CAWTGGGGANVLTF.

The chain links TRBV9 to TRBJ2-7; 8 bases map to TRBD2. Germline V gives CDR1 SGDLS, CDR2 YYNGEE. J gave up 2 bases and V 4 bases, and 8 bases lay outside the gene matches. This CDR3 comprises 15 residues. CDR3 region: CASSPNSGAAYEQYF. CDR3 nucleotide sequence: TGTGCCAGCAGCCCGAATAGCGGGGCCGCCTACGAGCAGTACTTC.

The chain links TRBV2 to TRBJ2-2; 8 positions match TRBD1. Germline values: CDR1 SNHLY, CDR2 FYNNEI. This CDR3 spans 15 amino acids. Trimming removed 6 bases from V and 3 bases from J; junction bases left unmatched: 6. The CDR3 loop is CASSETGADTGELFF. As DNA, the CDR3 is TGTGCCAGCAGCGAGACAGGGGCGGACACCGGGGAGCTGTTTTTT.

The V and J genes are TRBV5-1 and TRBJ2-1; possibly TRBD2 for D (5 bases). The V end was cut by 4 bases, the J end by 0 bases, with 11 bases between. The germline CDR1 and CDR2 sequences are SGHRS and YFSETQ. The CDR3 length is 15 residues. The CDR3 region has the DNA TGCGCCAGCAGCCCGGACTCCACCTCCTACAATGAGCAGTTCTTC. Translating gives CASSPDSTSYNEQFF.

V is TRBV19 and J is TRBJ2-3; D remains unclear. Per the germline V gene, CDR1 is LNHDA and CDR2 is SQIVND (reference sequence). Between the trimmed V and J ends, which lost 5 bases and 0 bases, there was a span of 9 bases. The CDR3 has 14 amino acids. The CDR3 region is CASSPQVSTDTQYF. The CDR3 coding sequence is TGTGCCAGTAGTCCCCAGGTTAGCACAGATACGCAGTATTTT.

The CDR3 coding sequence is TGTGCCAGTAGTATTGCGGGGTCGTCCCAGCATTTT. It specifies CASSIAGSSQHF. The chain is built from TRBV19 and TRBJ1-5; D gene unclear. CDR1 LNHDA and CDR2 SQIVND come from the germline V gene (reference sequence). The CDR3 is 12 residues long. The germline V and J ends were trimmed by 3 bases and 11 bases, with 11 bases remaining between them. The full variable domain, completed using reference TRBV19 and TRBJ1-5, is DGGITQSPKYLFRKEGQNVTLSCEQNLNHDAMYWYRQDPGQGLRLIYYSQIVNDFQKGDIAEGYSVSREKKESFPLTVTSAQKNPTAFYLCASSIAGSSQHFGDGTRLSIL.

The chain combines TRBV7-9 with TRBJ2-5, with unresolved D. In germline, CDR1 is SEHNR, CDR2 FQNEAQ (reference sequence). This CDR3 spans 14 amino acids. V lost 0 bases and J 4 bases, leaving 9 bases between the germline ends. The CDR3 DNA reads TGTGCCAGCAGCTTAGCGGAGTTGGCAGAGACCCAGTACTTC. This gives the protein CASSLAELAETQYF.

This chain links TRBV30 with TRBJ1-2; 11 bases fit TRBD1. Germline V gene data show CDR1 as GTSNPN and CDR2 as SVGIG (reference sequence). The V gene end was trimmed by 5 bases and the J gene end by 4 bases; junction bases not matched to a gene: 6. The CDR3 extends over 14 amino acids. The CDR3, as DNA: TGTGCCTGGGGACAGGGGGCGCAAACCTATGGCTACACCTTC. Translating gives CAWGQGAQTYGYTF.